This is a list of T cell receptor beta chains from one sample in a study of shared clonotypes between healthy human individuals. The method was immunoSEQ multiplex PCR; TCRdb's version includes in-frame clones alone and lacks a portion of them. This table holds hundreds of thousands of clones, approximately 92% found once. Specimen: naive CD8+ T cells sorted from blood. Receptors originate from a man aged 30 to 39 in good health. The CDR3 runs from the conserved cysteine through the conserved F or W. A D gene is named only where the DNA matches it firmly. Not every row has a clone size; where given, it reads once, few, many or a size class.

V	D	size	J	CDR3	DNA
TRBV11-2	TRBD2	-	TRBJ2-3	CASSSGTSGESTDTQYF	TGTGCCAGCAGCTCAGGAACTAGCGGGGAGAGCACAGATACGCAGTATTTT
TRBV7-2	TRBD2	-	TRBJ2-1	CASSLVPLLARDSYNEQFF	TGTGCCAGCAGCTTAGTTCCCTTACTAGCGAGAGACTCCTACAATGAGCAGTTCTTC
TRBV19	TRBD2	-	TRBJ2-1	CASSPGGNEQFF	TGTGCCAGTAGTCCGGGGGGCAATGAGCAGTTCTTC
TRBV30	-	few	TRBJ2-2	CAWSGGDTGELFF	TGTGCCTGGAGTGGAGGGGACACCGGGGAGCTGTTTTTT
TRBV7-9	-	-	TRBJ2-7	CASSLAALNEQYF	TGTGCCAGCAGCTTAGCAGCTTTGAACGAGCAGTACTTC
TRBV7-2	-	-	TRBJ1-2	CAAGRVGYGYTF	TGTGCCGCCGGCAGGGTGGGTTATGGCTACACCTTC
TRBV28	TRBD2	-	TRBJ2-1	CASSLGTSSYNEQFF	TGTGCCAGCAGTTTAGGGACTAGCTCCTACAATGAGCAGTTCTTC
TRBV6-5	TRBD1	-	TRBJ2-1	CASSYGTAYNEQFF	TGTGCCAGCAGTTACGGGACAGCCTACAATGAGCAGTTCTTC
TRBV11-2	TRBD2	once	TRBJ2-3	CASSLGGTSFDTQYF	TGTGCCAGCAGCTTAGGAGGGACTAGTTTTGATACGCAGTATTTT
TRBV27	TRBD2	-	TRBJ2-7	CASSPGPAGVREQYF	TGTGCCAGCAGCCCCGGCCCAGCGGGAGTTAGAGAGCAGTACTTC
TRBV6-1	TRBD1	-	TRBJ1-5	CASSERTGSNQPQHF	TGTGCCAGCAGTGAAAGGACAGGTAGCAATCAGCCCCAGCATTTT
TRBV10-2	-	-	TRBJ2-7	CATRDFSYEQYF	TGCGCCACCAGGGACTTCTCCTACGAGCAGTACTTC
TRBV27	-	-	TRBJ2-1	CASSFDGTEQFF	TGTGCCAGCAGTTTTGACGGGACCGAGCAGTTCTTC
TRBV27	TRBD1	-	TRBJ2-6	CASSRSTGGPYSGANVLTF	TGTGCCAGCTCGAGATCAACAGGGGGACCTTACTCTGGGGCCAACGTCCTGACTTTC
TRBV7-9	-	-	TRBJ2-1	CASSLIPGLYNEQFF	TGTGCCAGCAGCTTAATACCAGGCCTTTACAATGAGCAGTTCTTC
TRBV30	TRBD2	many	TRBJ2-1	CAWSLRAGLSSYNEQFF	TGTGCCTGGAGTCTCCGAGCGGGGCTTAGCTCCTACAATGAGCAGTTCTTC
TRBV29-1	-	-	TRBJ2-7	CSVGTPSSYEQYF	TGCAGCGTTGGAACCCCGAGCTCCTACGAGCAGTACTTC